A selection of T cell receptor beta chains follows, all from one sample in a study of blood T cell repertoires in COVID-19. Measured with immunoSEQ multiplex PCR; TCRdb has only the in-frame clones, and not every one. The sample includes under 200,000 clones, around nine tenths of them seen just once. Sequencing input: peripheral blood. These receptors came from a man aged 50 or older with acute or convalescent COVID-19. The CDR3 runs from the conserved cysteine through the conserved F or W. The D gene is left open where the match is weak. A clone size is listed for some rows: how often the clone was seen (once, few, many), or a class if it is expanded.

j_gene	d_gene	v_gene	abundance	CDR3aa	CDR3nt
TRBJ1-1	-	TRBV28	-	CASRPPGENTEAFF	TGTGCCAGCAGGCCCCCAGGGGAGAACACTGAAGCTTTCTTT
TRBJ2-5	-	TRBV19	-	CASSIGQQETQYF	TGTGCCAGTAGTATAGGACAGCAAGAGACCCAGTACTTC
TRBJ1-1	-	TRBV6-5	-	CASSPMSRSEAFF	TGTGCCAGCAGTCCCATGTCCCGGTCTGAAGCTTTCTTT
TRBJ2-1	-	TRBV2	-	CASSILASSYNEQFF	TGTGCCAGCAGTATACTAGCAAGCTCCTACAATGAGCAGTTCTTC
TRBJ1-5	-	TRBV25-1	-	CASSGPGAPQHF	TGTGCCAGCAGTGGCCCAGGGGCGCCCCAGCATTTT
TRBJ2-5	TRBD2	TRBV9	-	CASSVGLAGGPETQYF	TGTGCCAGCAGCGTAGGGCTAGCGGGGGGGCCGGAGACCCAGTACTTC
TRBJ1-1	-	TRBV30	-	CAWSVSGFRAFF	TGTGCCTGGAGTGTAAGCGGGTTTCGGGCTTTCTTT
TRBJ2-2	-	TRBV13	-	CASSKGVPNTGELFF	TGTGCCAGCAGTAAGGGGGTCCCGAACACCGGGGAGCTGTTTTTT
TRBJ2-1	TRBD2	TRBV11-3	-	CASSKLAGAVNEQFF	TGTGCCAGCAGCAAACTAGCGGGAGCTGTGAATGAGCAGTTCTTC
TRBJ1-2	-	TRBV28	-	CASSFSATNYGYTF	TGTGCCAGCAGTTTCTCTGCTACTAACTATGGCTACACCTTC
TRBJ1-5	-	TRBV15	-	CATSRDQAGNQPQHF	TGTGCCACCAGCAGAGACCAGGCGGGTAATCAGCCCCAGCATTTT
TRBJ2-7	-	TRBV28	-	CASSLSVGGEQYF	TGTGCCAGCAGTTTATCAGTGGGAGGCGAGCAGTACTTC
TRBJ1-5	TRBD1	TRBV4-3	few	CASSQVAGQGSNQPQHF	TGCGCCAGCAGCCAAGTGGCAGGACAGGGGAGCAATCAGCCCCAGCATTTT
TRBJ2-7	TRBD2	TRBV27	-	CASSLGGGKRSYEQYF	TGTGCCAGCAGTTTGGGGGGGGGAAAGCGGAGCTACGAGCAGTACTTC
TRBJ1-4	-	TRBV29-1	-	CSVQNQGKEKLFF	TGCAGCGTGCAGAATCAGGGGAAGGAAAAACTGTTTTTT
TRBJ2-5	-	TRBV5-3	-	CARSYQAYSHETQYF	TGTGCCAGAAGCTACCAGGCCTACTCACATGAGACCCAGTACTTC
TRBJ1-6	-	TRBV18	-	CASSREEGNSPLHF	TGTGCCAGCTCCCGTGAGGAAGGAAATTCACCCCTCCACTTT
TRBJ2-3	TRBD2	TRBV11-2	-	CASSSGLAGASDTQYF	TGTGCCAGCAGCTCCGGACTAGCGGGAGCCTCAGATACGCAGTATTTT
TRBJ2-5	-	TRBV12-3/TRBV12-4	once	CASTPGLQETQYF	TGTGCCAGCACCCCAGGACTCCAAGAGACCCAGTACTTC
TRBJ2-2	TRBD2	TRBV27	-	CASAPSGGAGELFF	TGTGCCAGCGCCCCTAGCGGGGGCGCCGGGGAGCTGTTTTTT
TRBJ1-5	-	TRBV28	-	CASSILTARGNQPQHF	TGTGCCAGCAGTATTCTGACAGCCCGGGGCAATCAGCCCCAGCATTTT
TRBJ1-6	-	TRBV19	-	CASSTPSGPLHF	TGTGCCAGTAGTACACCATCCGGACCCCTCCACTTT
TRBJ1-3	-	TRBV4-3	-	CASSQGSSSGNTIYF	TGCGCCAGCAGCCAAGGGAGCAGCTCTGGAAACACCATATATTTT
TRBJ2-3	-	TRBV30	-	CAWTIQGTQYF	TGTGCCTGGACCATACAGGGAACGCAGTATTTT
TRBJ2-1	TRBD2	TRBV19	-	CASSMSPSGRTFF	TGTGCCAGTAGTATGAGCCCTAGCGGGAGAACGTTCTTC
TRBJ1-2	TRBD1	TRBV6-5	-	CASSPGQGNYGYTF	TGTGCCAGCAGCCCGGGACAGGGAAACTATGGCTACACCTTC
TRBJ2-7	-	TRBV28	-	CASSTTGLSYEQYF	TGTGCCAGCAGCACAACCGGACTGAGCTACGAGCAGTACTTC
TRBJ2-7	-	TRBV19	-	CASSMRGGSYEQYF	TGTGCCAGTAGTATGCGAGGGGGATCCTACGAGCAGTACTTC
TRBJ2-3	TRBD2	TRBV11-2	-	CASSLHLAETTDTQYF	TGTGCCAGCAGCTTACATCTAGCGGAGACCACAGATACGCAGTATTTT
TRBJ2-5	-	TRBV19	once	CASSIANREGETQYF	TGTGCCAGTAGTATAGCAAACAGGGAAGGGGAGACCCAGTACTTC
TRBJ2-3	-	TRBV29-1	-	CSVLSHTDTQYF	TGCAGCGTCCTTAGTCACACAGATACGCAGTATTTT
TRBJ2-3	-	TRBV27	few	CASTPRGFPDTQYF	TGTGCCAGCACTCCTAGGGGTTTTCCAGATACGCAGTATTTT
TRBJ2-1	TRBD2	TRBV27	-	CASKTSGGNEQFF	TGTGCCAGCAAGACTAGCGGGGGAAATGAGCAGTTCTTC
TRBJ1-1	TRBD1	TRBV19	-	CASTKRTGPVYTEAFF	TGTGCCAGTACCAAACGGACAGGGCCTGTCTACACTGAAGCTTTCTTT
TRBJ2-6	-	TRBV5-1	-	CASSGRSAGANVLTF	TGCGCCAGCAGCGGGAGGTCTGCTGGGGCCAACGTCCTGACTTTC
TRBJ1-5	TRBD1	TRBV28	-	CASSPQTGGGSNQPQHF	TGTGCCAGCAGTCCCCAAACAGGGGGAGGGAGCAATCAGCCCCAGCATTTT
TRBJ1-5	TRBD1	TRBV19	-	CASGDRGDQPQHF	TGTGCCAGTGGTGACAGGGGGGATCAGCCCCAGCATTTT